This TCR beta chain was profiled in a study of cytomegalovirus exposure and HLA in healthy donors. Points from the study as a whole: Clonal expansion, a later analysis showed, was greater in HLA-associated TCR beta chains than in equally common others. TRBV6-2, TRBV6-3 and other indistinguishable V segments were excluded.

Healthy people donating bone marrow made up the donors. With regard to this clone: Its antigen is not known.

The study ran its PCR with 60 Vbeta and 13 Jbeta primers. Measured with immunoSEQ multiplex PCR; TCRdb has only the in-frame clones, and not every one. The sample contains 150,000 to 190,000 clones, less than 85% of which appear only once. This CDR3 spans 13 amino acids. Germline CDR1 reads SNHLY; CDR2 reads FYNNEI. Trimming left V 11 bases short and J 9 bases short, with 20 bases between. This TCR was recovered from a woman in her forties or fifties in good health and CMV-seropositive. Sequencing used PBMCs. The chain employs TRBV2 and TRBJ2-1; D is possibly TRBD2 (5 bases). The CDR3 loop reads CAASSDLASEQFF. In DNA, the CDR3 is TGTGCCGCCAGCAGTGACCTAGCATCTGAGCAGTTCTTC.